This T cell receptor beta chain originates from a study of shared clonotypes between healthy human individuals. Data came from immunoSEQ multiplex PCR; TCRdb stores just in-frame clones and leaves some out. This table has roughly 700,000 clones, about 90% appearing once. The V gene lost 5 bases and the J gene lost 2 bases, with 15 bases spanning the gap. The CDR3 totals 15 residues. From germline, CDR1 is LNHDA and CDR2 SQIVND (reference sequence). Researchers reported that CD8 memory united CD45RO+ cells with CCR7-negative CD45RA+ TemRA cells. The receptor comes from a man between 18 and 35 years old in good health. Some clones in this sample may be carry-over from other donors' samples. The gene calls are TRBV19 and TRBJ1-2, with D unresolved. Sample: memory CD8+ T cells from PBMCs. Subset of the sample: CD45RO+ cells pooled with CCR7-negative TemRA cells. For the CDR3, the DNA is TGTGCCAGTAGTGCTGGTGGAGGACCAAACTATGGCTACACCTTC. Translated: CASSAGGGPNYGYTF.